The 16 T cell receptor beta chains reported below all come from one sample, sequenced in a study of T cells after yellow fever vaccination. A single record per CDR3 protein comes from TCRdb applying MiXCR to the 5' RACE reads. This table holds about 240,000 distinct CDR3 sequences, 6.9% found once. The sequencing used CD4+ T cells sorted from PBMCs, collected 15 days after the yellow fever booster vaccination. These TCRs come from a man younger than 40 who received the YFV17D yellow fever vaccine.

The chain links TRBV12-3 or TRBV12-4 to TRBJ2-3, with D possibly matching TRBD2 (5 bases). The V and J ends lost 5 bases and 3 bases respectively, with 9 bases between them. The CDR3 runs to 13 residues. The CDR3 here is CASSKRVTDTQYF. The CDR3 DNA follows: TGTGCCAGCAGTAAGAGGGTGACAGATACGCAGTATTTT.

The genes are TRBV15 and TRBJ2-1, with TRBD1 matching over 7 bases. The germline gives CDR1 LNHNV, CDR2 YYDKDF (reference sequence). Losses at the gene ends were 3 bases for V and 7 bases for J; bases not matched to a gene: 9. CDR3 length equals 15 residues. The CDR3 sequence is CATSSIDRVFNEQFF. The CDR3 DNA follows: TGTGCCACCAGCAGCATAGACAGGGTTTTTAATGAGCAGTTCTTC.

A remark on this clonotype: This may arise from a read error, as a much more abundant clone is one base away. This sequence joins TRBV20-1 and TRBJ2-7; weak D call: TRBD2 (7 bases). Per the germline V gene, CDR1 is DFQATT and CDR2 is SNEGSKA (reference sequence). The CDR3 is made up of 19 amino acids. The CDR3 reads CRAKRRGGTYQSGSYEQYF. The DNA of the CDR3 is TGCAGGGCTAAGAGGAGGGGGGGCACGTACCAAAGCGGTTCCTACGAGCAGTACTTC.

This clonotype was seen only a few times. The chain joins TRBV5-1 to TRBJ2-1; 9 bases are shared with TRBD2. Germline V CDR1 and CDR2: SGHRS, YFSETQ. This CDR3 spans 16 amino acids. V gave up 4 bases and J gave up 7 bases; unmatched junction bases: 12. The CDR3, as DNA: TGCGCCAGCAGCGGGGTTGGCGGGAGGGCCTCGAATGAGCAGTTCTTC. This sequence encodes CASSGVGGRASNEQFF.

CDR3 bases: TGCGCCAGCAGTCCCGGGACTACGGAGACCCAGTACTTC. Its translation: CASSPGTTETQYF. V usage is TRBV10-1 and J usage is TRBJ2-5; 7 bases line up with TRBD2. The V gene end was trimmed by 5 bases and the J gene end by 5 bases; junction bases not matched to a gene: 5. The germline V gene encodes CDR1 WNHNN and CDR2 SYGVQD (reference sequence). This CDR3 contains 13 residues.

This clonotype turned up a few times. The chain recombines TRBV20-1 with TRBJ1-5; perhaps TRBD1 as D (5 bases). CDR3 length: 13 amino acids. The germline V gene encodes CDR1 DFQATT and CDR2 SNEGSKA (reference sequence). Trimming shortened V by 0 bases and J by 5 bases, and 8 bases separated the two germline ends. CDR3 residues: CSARDQGYQPQHF. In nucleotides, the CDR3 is TGCAGTGCTAGAGATCAGGGATATCAGCCCCAGCATTTT.

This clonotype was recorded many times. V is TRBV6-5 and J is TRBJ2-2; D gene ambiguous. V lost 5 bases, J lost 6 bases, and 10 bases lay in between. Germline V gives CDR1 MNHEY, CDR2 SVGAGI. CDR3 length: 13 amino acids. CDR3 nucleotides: TGTGCCAGCAGTCCGCCAAACTCCGGGGAGCTGTTTTTT. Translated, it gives CASSPPNSGELFF.

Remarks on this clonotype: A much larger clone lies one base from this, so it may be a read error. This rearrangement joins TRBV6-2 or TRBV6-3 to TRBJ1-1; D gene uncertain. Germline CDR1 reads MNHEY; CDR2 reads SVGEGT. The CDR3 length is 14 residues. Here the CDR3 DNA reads TGTGCCAGCAGTTACGCGTTCATGAACACTGAAGCTTCCTTT. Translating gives CASSYAFMNTEASF.

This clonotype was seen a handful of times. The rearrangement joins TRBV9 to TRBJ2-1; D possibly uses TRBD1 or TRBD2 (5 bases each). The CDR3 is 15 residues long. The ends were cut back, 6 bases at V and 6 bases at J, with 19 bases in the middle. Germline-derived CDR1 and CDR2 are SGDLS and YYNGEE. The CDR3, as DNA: TGTGCCAGCAACCGAATGGGGGAGCTGGGCAATGAGCAGTTCTTC. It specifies CASNRMGELGNEQFF.

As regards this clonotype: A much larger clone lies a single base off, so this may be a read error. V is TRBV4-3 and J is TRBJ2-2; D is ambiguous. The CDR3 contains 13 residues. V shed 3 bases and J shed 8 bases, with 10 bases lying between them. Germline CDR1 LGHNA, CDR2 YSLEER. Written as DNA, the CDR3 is TGCGCCAGCAGCCAGAGACGTTCAGGGGAGCTGTTTTTT. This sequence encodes CASSQRRSGELFF.

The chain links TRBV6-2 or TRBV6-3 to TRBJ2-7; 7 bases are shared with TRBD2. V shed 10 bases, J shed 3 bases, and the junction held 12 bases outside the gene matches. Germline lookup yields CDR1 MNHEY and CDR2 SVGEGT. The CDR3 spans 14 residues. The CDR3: CATAEGGLVYEQYF. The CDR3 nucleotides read TGTGCCACGGCGGAGGGAGGGCTGGTCTACGAGCAGTACTTC.

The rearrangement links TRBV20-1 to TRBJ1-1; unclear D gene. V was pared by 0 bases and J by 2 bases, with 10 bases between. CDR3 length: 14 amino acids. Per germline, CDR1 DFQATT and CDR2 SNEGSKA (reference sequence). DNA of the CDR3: TGCAGTGCTAGAGATCTTTGGAGCAACACTGAAGCTTTCTTT. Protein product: CSARDLWSNTEAFF.

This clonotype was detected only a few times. The CDR3 nucleotides read TGTGCCAGCAGCCAACCGCCCTCTCCTAGCGCCGCCTACAATGAGCAGTTCTTC. Encoded protein: CASSQPPSPSAAYNEQFF. The chain carries TRBV3-1 and TRBJ2-1; the D gene is possibly TRBD2 (6 bases). The CDR3 consists of 18 residues. Trimming stripped 2 bases from V and 2 bases from J, with 19 bases between. Per the germline V gene, CDR1 is LGHDT and CDR2 is YNNKEL (reference sequence).

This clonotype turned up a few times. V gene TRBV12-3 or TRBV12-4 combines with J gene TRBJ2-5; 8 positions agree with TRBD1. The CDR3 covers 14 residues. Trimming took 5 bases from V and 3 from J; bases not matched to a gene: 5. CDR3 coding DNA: TGTGCCAGCAGTCCGGACAGGGCGAAAGAGACCCAGTACTTC. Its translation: CASSPDRAKETQYF.

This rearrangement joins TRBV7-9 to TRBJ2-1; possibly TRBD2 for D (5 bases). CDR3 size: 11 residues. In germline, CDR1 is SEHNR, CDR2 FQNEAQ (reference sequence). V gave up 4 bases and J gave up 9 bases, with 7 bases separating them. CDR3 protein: CASSYSVEQFF. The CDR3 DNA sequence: TGTGCCAGCAGCTATAGCGTTGAGCAGTTCTTC.

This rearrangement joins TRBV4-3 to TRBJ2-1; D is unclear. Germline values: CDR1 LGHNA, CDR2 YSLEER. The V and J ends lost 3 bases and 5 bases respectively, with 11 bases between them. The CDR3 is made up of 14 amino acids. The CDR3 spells CASSQGRQNNEQFF. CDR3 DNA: TGCGCCAGCAGCCAGGGTCGACAAAACAATGAGCAGTTCTTC.